This T cell receptor beta chain is from a study of cytomegalovirus exposure and HLA in healthy donors. The CDR3 extends over 12 amino acids. Germline CDR1 is LNHDA and CDR2 is SQIVND (reference sequence). V was trimmed by 9 bases and J by 4 bases, leaving 10 bases between them. On this clone: The target antigen is unknown.

Whole-study results and caveats: Equally common other TCR beta chains were less clonally expanded than HLA-associated ones, a later analysis found. A missense variant in DCLRE1C was later tied to TCR beta V- and J-gene trimming. In a later analysis, about 17,000 TCR beta sequences were associated with HLA alleles at 0.05 false discovery rate.

It was with 60 Vbeta and 13 Jbeta primers that the PCR ran. Clones were read by immunoSEQ multiplex PCR, and TCRdb kept only the in-frame ones, dropping some. This sample has 150,000 to 200,000 clones, with around 80% found just once. This chain joins TRBV19 and TRBJ1-3; D gene unclear. The material sequenced was PBMCs. This sequence originates from a woman under 40 in good health and CMV-seropositive. The CDR3 protein is CASISGGNTIYF. CDR3 bases: TGTGCCAGCATCTCCGGGGGAAACACCATATATTTT.